The 9 T cell receptor beta chains given below trace back to one sample, sequenced in a study of T cell responses to AZD1222 COVID-19 vaccine. Using immunoSEQ multiplex PCR, the repertoire was profiled, and TCRdb retains in-frame clones only, with some absent. Of 80,000 or so clones in the sample, around nine tenths were seen once. The input for sequencing was peripheral blood, taken 28 days after the second AZD1222 dose. The receptor source for this set is an adult who received the AZD1222 COVID-19 vaccine.

This sequence joins TRBV20-1 and TRBJ1-3; no clear D. This CDR3 has 16 residues. Trimming removed 3 bases from V and 4 bases from J, with 19 bases in between. CDR1 is DFQATT and CDR2 is SNEGSKA in the germline V gene (reference sequence). CDR3 sequence reads: CSASYRHGREGNTIYF. The CDR3 region has the DNA TGCAGTGCTAGTTACCGTCACGGCAGAGAAGGAAACACCATATATTTT.

The chain carries TRBV6-6 and TRBJ2-3; weak D call: TRBD2 (5 bases). The CDR3 runs to 15 residues. Germline V gene lookup returns CDR1 MNHNY and CDR2 SVGAGI (reference sequence). Trimming took 5 bases from V and 6 from J, leaving 18 bases between them. DNA for the CDR3: TGTGCCAGCAGTGCCGCAGCGGACTCTCAGGATACGCAGTATTTT. It yields the protein CASSAAADSQDTQYF.

This chain links TRBV5-1 with TRBJ1-2; D gene unclear. This CDR3 region has 16 residues. Germline CDR1 and CDR2: SGHRS and YFSETQ. Trimming stripped 0 bases from V and 0 bases from J, with 12 bases between. CDR3 nucleotide sequence: TGCGCCAGCAGCTTGGGCGTAGGAGGAACTAACTATGGCTACACCTTC. Protein product: CASSLGVGGTNYGYTF.

This clone came up a few times. The chain couples TRBV5-1 to TRBJ2-7; either TRBD1 or TRBD2 may supply D (6 bases each). V lost 3 bases to trimming and J lost 2 bases, with 12 bases between them. Germline V gene lookup returns CDR1 SGHRS and CDR2 YFSETQ. This CDR3 is 14 amino acids long. This chain's CDR3 is CASSYRDSAYEQYF. Here the CDR3 DNA reads TGCGCCAGCAGCTACAGGGACTCAGCCTACGAGCAGTACTTC.

The chain employs TRBV30 and TRBJ1-4; D is perhaps TRBD1 (6 bases). Germline-derived CDR1 and CDR2 are GTSNPN and SVGIG (reference sequence). CDR3 length: 13 residues. V was trimmed by 4 bases and J by 8 bases, leaving 14 bases between them. The CDR3 DNA reads as TGTGCCTGGAAGCGGGGGGCTGGGGAAAAACTGTTTTTT. It encodes CAWKRGAGEKLFF.

This clone has more than one count but fewer than ten. This chain connects TRBV30 to TRBJ1-1, with no clear D. V was shortened by 0 bases and J by 7 bases, with 9 bases between the two germline ends. The CDR3 sequence is 12 residues long. Germline V CDR1 and CDR2: GTSNPN, SVGIG (reference sequence). CDR3 bases: TGTGCCTGGAGTGTAAGTATGGGTGAAGCTTTCTTT. Amino acids: CAWSVSMGEAFF.

V gene TRBV19 combines with J gene TRBJ1-5; 7 bases map to TRBD1. Germline trimming cut 5 bases from V and 2 bases from J; bases unmatched to any gene: 15. CDR3 size: 18 residues. Germline lookup yields CDR1 LNHDA and CDR2 SQIVND (reference sequence). CDR3 bases: TGTGCCAGTAGTCCGGCCCAGGGGGTAAGAGGCGGCAATCAGCCCCAGCATTTT. Translated, it gives CASSPAQGVRGGNQPQHF.

The chain recombines TRBV2 with TRBJ2-5; 9 nucleotides agree with TRBD1. This CDR3 comprises 13 residues. Germline CDR1 SNHLY, CDR2 FYNNEI. With V trimmed by 5 bases and J by 3 bases, 1 base remained unmatched. The CDR3: CASSRTGEETQYF. CDR3 sequence (DNA): TGTGCCAGCAGTAGGACAGGGGAAGAGACCCAGTACTTC.

The J gene is TRBJ1-2, the V gene TRBV6-2 or TRBV6-3; D possibly corresponds to TRBD1 (5 bases). The germline V gene encodes CDR1 MNHEY and CDR2 SVGEGT. The CDR3 has 13 amino acids. Trimming removed 2 bases from V and 7 bases from J, with 11 bases in between. CDR3 protein: CASSYGGSGGYTF. CDR3 sequence (DNA): TGTGCCAGCAGTTACGGGGGGTCTGGTGGCTACACCTTC.